This T cell receptor beta chain was captured by sequencing in a study of T cell responses to AZD1222 COVID-19 vaccine. Study findings and constraints: White British ancestry dominated among donors, who included more females, and clonal diversity was possibly underestimated.

The CDR3 covers 12 residues. The junction had 2 bases not matched to a gene; V was cut back by 6 bases and J by 4 bases. CDR1 and CDR2 (germline): MNHEY, SVGEGT. Comments on this clone: The antigen remains undetermined.

Here immunoSEQ multiplex PCR was the method, and the copy in TCRdb shows in-frame clones only, minus some. The data show about 86,000 clones, around 90% seen once. Source: peripheral blood, taken 28 days after the second AZD1222 dose. The sequence was collected from an adult who received the AZD1222 COVID-19 vaccine. The chain recombines TRBV6-2 or TRBV6-3 with TRBJ1-2; 7 bases are a match to TRBD1. The CDR3 loop reads CASSDRVYGYTF. CDR3 DNA sequence: TGTGCCAGCAGCGACAGGGTCTATGGCTACACCTTC.